These T cell receptor beta chains were read from a single sample in a study of T cell responses to AZD1222 COVID-19 vaccine. Data came from immunoSEQ multiplex PCR; TCRdb stores just in-frame clones and leaves some out. The sample records over 95,000 clones, around 90% being singletons. Sequencing used peripheral blood, obtained on day 0 of AZD1222 vaccination. All receptors derive from an adult in good health. Each CDR3 is given with its conserved first and last residue. The D gene is left open where the match is weak. Not every row has a clone size; where given, it reads once, few, many or a size class.

few	TRBD1	20	TRBV5-1	TRBJ1-3	TGCGCCAGCAGCTTGGGCCGGACAGGGTATCAGAAAGACTCTGGAAACACCATATATTTT	CASSLGRTGYQKDSGNTIYF
once	.	14	TRBV19	TRBJ2-5	TGTGCCAGTAGTATGTCCGGAGGATCTGAGACCCAGTACTTC	CASSMSGGSETQYF
.	.	13	TRBV12-3/TRBV12-4	TRBJ1-6	TGTGCCAGCCGACCCATGGGGGATTCACCCCTCCACTTT	CASRPMGDSPLHF
.	.	15	TRBV6-6	TRBJ1-5	TGTGCCAGCAGTTATTTCCTGGCCGTCGATCAGCCCCAGCATTTT	CASSYFLAVDQPQHF
.	.	13	TRBV9	TRBJ1-3	TGTGCCAGCAGCGTAAGACAGGGAAACACCATATATTTT	CASSVRQGNTIYF
.	.	12	TRBV6-1	TRBJ1-5	TGTGCCAGCAGTGAGGGAAATCAGCCCCAGCATTTT	CASSEGNQPQHF
.	.	12	TRBV3-1/TRBV3-2	TRBJ2-7	TGTGCCAGCAGCCAAGGTTTCTACGAGCAGTACTTC	CASSQGFYEQYF
.	.	15	TRBV5-6	TRBJ2-1	TGTGCCAGCAGCCCTAACAGGGTCCCGGGCAATGAGCAGTTCTTC	CASSPNRVPGNEQFF
.	.	12	TRBV6-6	TRBJ2-7	TGTGCCAGCAGCGACAGAACCTACGAGCAGTACTTC	CASSDRTYEQYF
once	.	14	TRBV25-1	TRBJ1-2	TGTGCCAGCAGCGAAGCCGGACAAAACTATGGCTACACCTTC	CASSEAGQNYGYTF
.	TRBD1	15	TRBV19	TRBJ2-2	TGTGCCAGTAGTATCGGGGACAGGGTCACCGGGGAGCTGTTTTTT	CASSIGDRVTGELFF
.	.	19	TRBV18	TRBJ1-6	TGTGCCAGCTCGCAAACCGGGACCAGGGGTACGTCCTATAATTCACCCCTCCACTTT	CASSQTGTRGTSYNSPLHF
.	.	14	TRBV5-1	TRBJ2-7	TGCGCCAGCAGCTTGGTCGCAGGGATCTACGAGCAGTACTTC	CASSLVAGIYEQYF
.	.	12	TRBV14	TRBJ1-2	TGTGCCAGCAGCCAAGGGGTTGAGGGCTACACCTTC	CASSQGVEGYTF
.	.	17	TRBV5-5	TRBJ1-4	TGTGCCAGCAGCAGAGGTGGGGTGAAACTCGTATCTGAAAAACTGTTTTTT	CASSRGGVKLVSEKLFF
.	TRBD1	14	TRBV7-9	TRBJ1-2	TGTGCCAGCAGCGCCGACAGGGTATTAGATGGCTACACCTTC	CASSADRVLDGYTF
.	.	12	TRBV25-1	TRBJ1-2	TGTGCCAGCAGGGGGACGGTTTATGGCTACACCTTC	CASRGTVYGYTF
.	.	14	TRBV18	TRBJ1-6	TGTGCCAGCTCAAGGGAGGCGCACAATTCACCCCTCCACTTT	CASSREAHNSPLHF
.	TRBD1	17	TRBV5-6	TRBJ1-4	TGTGCCAGCAGCGGGACGGGACAGCTTTTAACTAATGAAAAACTGTTTTTT	CASSGTGQLLTNEKLFF
.	.	16	TRBV5-8	TRBJ1-1	TGTGCCAGCAGCTTAGTACAGACGTCAGCGAACACTGAAGCTTTCTTT	CASSLVQTSANTEAFF
.	TRBD1	13	TRBV29-1	TRBJ1-2	TGCAGCGTTGACAGCGCAGGGGGTAATGGCTACACCTTC	CSVDSAGGNGYTF
few	TRBD1	16	TRBV28	TRBJ1-5	TGTGCCAGCAGTTCACGACGGACAGGGAACAATCAGCCCCAGCATTTT	CASSSRRTGNNQPQHF
few	.	14	TRBV10-3	TRBJ1-5	TGTGCCATCGGAACAGGAGACTCCAATCAGCCCCAGCATTTT	CAIGTGDSNQPQHF
.	.	13	TRBV19	TRBJ1-1	TGTGCCAGTAGTACCCGAGGGAGGACTGAAGCTTTCTTT	CASSTRGRTEAFF
.	TRBD1	15	TRBV19	TRBJ1-2	TGTGCCAGTAGAGGGGACAGCACGATTTCCTATGGCTACACCTTC	CASRGDSTISYGYTF
.	.	14	TRBV18	TRBJ1-1	TGTGCCAGCTCGGGCGAGGGGTTGGGCACTGAAGCTTTCTTT	CASSGEGLGTEAFF
.	TRBD1	17	TRBV3-1/TRBV3-2	TRBJ1-6	TGTGCCAGCAGCCAAGCGGGACAGAGCTCCTATAATTCACCCCTCCACTTT	CASSQAGQSSYNSPLHF
few	TRBD2	19	TRBV24-1	TRBJ2-3	TGTGCCACCAGTGGTAACCCCGGGACTAGCGGGACTAGCACAGATACGCAGTATTTT	CATSGNPGTSGTSTDTQYF
.	.	16	TRBV11-2	TRBJ2-7	TGTGCCAGCAGCTCCCTAACTGGGACGGCGGGAAACGAGCAGTACTTC	CASSSLTGTAGNEQYF
.	.	14	TRBV28	TRBJ2-5	TGTGCCAGCAGTGTAGCGGAGGGGAAAGAGACCCAGTACTTC	CASSVAEGKETQYF
.	.	16	TRBV7-2	TRBJ1-1	TGTGCCAGCAGCTTTGGAGGGGTCCACATGAACACTGAAGCTTTCTTT	CASSFGGVHMNTEAFF
.	.	14	TRBV5-1	TRBJ1-1	TGCGCCAGCAGCCACGACGGGAGTGGGACTGAAGCTTTCTTT	CASSHDGSGTEAFF
.	TRBD1	15	TRBV5-8	TRBJ2-7	TGTGCCAGCAGCCCGGGACAGGGAATCTCCTACGAGCAGTACTTC	CASSPGQGISYEQYF
.	TRBD1	15	TRBV7-8	TRBJ1-5	TGTGCCAGCAGCCTTGACAGGGTGCGTGATCAGCCCCAGCATTTT	CASSLDRVRDQPQHF
.	.	11	TRBV3-1/TRBV3-2	TRBJ2-7	TGTGCCAGCAGCCAGGGTTCCGAGCAGTACTTC	CASSQGSEQYF
.	.	16	TRBV2	TRBJ1-6	TGTGCCAGCAGGGCGGGGGACCCGTCCTATAATTCACCCCTCCACTTT	CASRAGDPSYNSPLHF
.	.	13	TRBV30	TRBJ1-5	TGTGCCTGGAGAGGCCAGAGCAATCAGCCCCAGCATTTT	CAWRGQSNQPQHF
few	.	12	TRBV2	TRBJ1-2	TGTGCCAGCAGTGAAGCGGGGGAAGGCTACACCTTC	CASSEAGEGYTF
.	.	15	TRBV4-3	TRBJ1-1	TGCGCCAGCAGCCAAGGATCAGGGGTGGGCACTGAAGCTTTCTTT	CASSQGSGVGTEAFF
.	TRBD1	16	TRBV28	TRBJ1-5	TGTGCCAGCAGTTTATCAGACAGGGGGTACAATCAGCCCCAGCATTTT	CASSLSDRGYNQPQHF
.	.	13	TRBV10-1	TRBJ2-2	TGCGCCAGCAGTGGACAGTACACCGGGGAGCTGTTTTTT	CASSGQYTGELFF
.	.	13	TRBV27	TRBJ1-5	TGTGCCAGCAGTTTAGTTGGCAATCAGCCCCAGCATTTT	CASSLVGNQPQHF
.	.	15	TRBV6-5	TRBJ1-5	TGTGCCAGCAGTTACTCGGGGAGCGGCAATCAGCCCCAGCATTTT	CASSYSGSGNQPQHF
.	TRBD2	16	TRBV18	TRBJ2-1	TGTGCCAGCTCACCACCATATAGCGGGGGGGCCGGTGAGCAGTTCTTC	CASSPPYSGGAGEQFF
.	TRBD2	16	TRBV5-1	TRBJ2-1	TGCGCCAGCAGCTTGGTGGGGACTAGCGCTGGCAATGAGCAGTTCTTC	CASSLVGTSAGNEQFF
.	.	15	TRBV15	TRBJ2-1	TGTGCCACCAGCAGAAGAAGAGCTGATTTCAATGAGCAGTTCTTC	CATSRRRADFNEQFF
.	.	15	TRBV5-1	TRBJ2-4	TGCGCCAGCAGCAGGGACCCTATTGCCAAAAACATTCAGTACTTC	CASSRDPIAKNIQYF
.	TRBD1	14	TRBV18	TRBJ1-5	TGTGCCAGTTCAACAGGGGGCGGCAATCAGCCCCAGCATTTT	CASSTGGGNQPQHF
once	.	15	TRBV9	TRBJ2-7	TGTGCCAGCAGCCTGGGGGGGACAACCGCCTACGAGCAGTACTTC	CASSLGGTTAYEQYF
once	.	18	TRBV12-5	TRBJ1-1	TGTGCTAGTGGTTTGGTACGGTCGGGGGAATCCATGAACACTGAAGCTTTCTTT	CASGLVRSGESMNTEAFF
.	.	14	TRBV5-1	TRBJ2-3	TGCGCCAGCAGCTCGGGATCGTTCACAGATACGCAGTATTTT	CASSSGSFTDTQYF
.	.	14	TRBV4-2	TRBJ1-1	TGTGCCAGCAGCCAACGGACCGGGATTAGTGAAGCTTTCTTT	CASSQRTGISEAFF